This T cell receptor (beta chain) is from a study of T cell repertoires in cytomegalovirus infection. Study-wide results and limits: Cumulated frequencies of public TCR beta families served to identify carriers of CMV plus the relevant HLA.

In this sample, this clonotype turned up a few times. No antigen is known for it. Germline lookup yields CDR1 MNHEY and CDR2 SMNVEV (reference sequence). Trimming shortened V by 5 bases and J by 1 base, and 20 bases separated the two germline ends. The CDR3 spans 17 residues. One entry per CDR3 protein results from TCRdb running MiXCR on the reads. The data hold 750,000 to 950,000 distinct CDR3 sequences, with about 28% observed a single time. The sample consisted of cultured CD8+ T cells from PBMCs, taken from culture after CMV antigen stimulation. The rearrangement uses TRBV27 and TRBJ1-2; D is perhaps TRBD1 (5 bases). The receptor was derived from a human donor in good health (CMV status not recorded). Some clones in this sample may be carry-over from other donors' samples. CDR3 region: CASSPLDSSGYNYGYTF. CDR3 sequence (DNA): TGTGCCAGCAGTCCGCTAGACAGTTCGGGGTATAACTATGGCTACACCTTC.